The T cell receptor beta chain described here comes from a study of blood T cells in healthy people across ages. The wider study: Through template switching, about one barcoded beta molecule was captured per two T cells, as measured in model experiments.

Study outcomes and limitations: Calculation of diversity from one million T cells yielded estimates considered to be underestimates.

V lost 5 bases, J lost 0 bases, and 16 bases lay in between. This CDR3 has 16 amino acids. Germline values: CDR1 MGHRA, CDR2 YSYEKL. With regard to this clonotype: What it binds is unknown.

A J-beta primer mix and a sample-barcoded 5' primer were used in a second PCR of roughly 6 to 12 cycles. TCRdb used MiXCR to reprocess the 5' RACE reads, holding one entry per CDR3 protein. The sample carries fewer than 1,200,000 distinct CDR3 sequences, almost 25% recorded once. This sample was also put to use in a study of T cells of mothers and their children. That investigation notes: The authors used all extracted RNA for cDNA synthesis, at approximately 1.5 ug per 15 ul. Overlap ran slightly, non-significantly higher for related than unrelated mother-child pairs.

Sequencing was carried out using blood. J is TRBJ2-5 and V is TRBV4-1, with a possible D match to TRBD2 (7 bases). The TCR was taken from a girl under 10 years old in good health. The DNA for the CDR3 is TGCGCCAGCAGCAGGGGGGGCTCCATGTACCAAGAGACCCAGTACTTC. Translation: CASSRGGSMYQETQYF.